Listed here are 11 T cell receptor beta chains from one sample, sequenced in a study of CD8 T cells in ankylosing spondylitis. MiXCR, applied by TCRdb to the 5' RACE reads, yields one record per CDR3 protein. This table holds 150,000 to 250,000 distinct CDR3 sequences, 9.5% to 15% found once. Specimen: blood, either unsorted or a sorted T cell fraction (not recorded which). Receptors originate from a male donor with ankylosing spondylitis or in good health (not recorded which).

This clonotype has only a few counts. The DNA for the CDR3 is TGCGCCAGCAGCCAAAGAAGGGAGGGAGGCTACGAGCAGTACTTC. Its translation is CASSQRREGGYEQYF. The V call is TRBV4-1, the J call TRBJ2-7, with 7 positions matching TRBD2. The trim removed 2 bases at V and 3 bases at J, leaving 7 bases unmatched. The CDR3 has 15 amino acids. Germline CDR1 MGHRA, CDR2 YSYEKL.

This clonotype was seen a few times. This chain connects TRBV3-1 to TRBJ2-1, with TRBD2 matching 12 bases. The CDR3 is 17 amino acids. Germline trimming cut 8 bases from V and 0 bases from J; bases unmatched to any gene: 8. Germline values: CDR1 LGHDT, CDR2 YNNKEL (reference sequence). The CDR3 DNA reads TGTGCCAGCGAGTCGACTAGCGGGAGCGCCTCCTACAATGAGCAGTTCTTC. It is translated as CASESTSGSASYNEQFF.

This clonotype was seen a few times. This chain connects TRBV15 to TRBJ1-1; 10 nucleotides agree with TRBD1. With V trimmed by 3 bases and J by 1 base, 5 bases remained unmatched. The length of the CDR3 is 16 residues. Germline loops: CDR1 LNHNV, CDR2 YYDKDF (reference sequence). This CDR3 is CATSSDRGHGNTEAFF. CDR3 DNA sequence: TGTGCCACCAGCAGTGACAGGGGGCATGGGAACACTGAAGCTTTCTTT.

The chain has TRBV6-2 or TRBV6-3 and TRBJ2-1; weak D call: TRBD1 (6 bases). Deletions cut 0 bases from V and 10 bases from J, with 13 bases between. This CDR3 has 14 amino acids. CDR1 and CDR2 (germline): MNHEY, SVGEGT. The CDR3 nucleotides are TGTGCCAGCAGTTACTCGGGACCTACAGGGGAGCAGTTCTTC. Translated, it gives CASSYSGPTGEQFF.

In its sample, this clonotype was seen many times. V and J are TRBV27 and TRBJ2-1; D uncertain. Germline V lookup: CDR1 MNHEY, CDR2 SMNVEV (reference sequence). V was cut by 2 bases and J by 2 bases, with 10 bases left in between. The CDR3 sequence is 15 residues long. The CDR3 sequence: CASSLTQVAYNEQFF. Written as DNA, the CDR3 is TGTGCCAGCAGTTTAACCCAGGTCGCCTACAATGAGCAGTTCTTC.

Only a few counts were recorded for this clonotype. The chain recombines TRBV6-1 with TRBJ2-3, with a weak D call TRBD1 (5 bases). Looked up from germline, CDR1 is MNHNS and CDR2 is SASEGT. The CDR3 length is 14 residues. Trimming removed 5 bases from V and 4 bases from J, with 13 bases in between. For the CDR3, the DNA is TGTGCCAGCAGTCCTTCACAAGGGGCAGATACGCAGTATTTT. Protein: CASSPSQGADTQYF.

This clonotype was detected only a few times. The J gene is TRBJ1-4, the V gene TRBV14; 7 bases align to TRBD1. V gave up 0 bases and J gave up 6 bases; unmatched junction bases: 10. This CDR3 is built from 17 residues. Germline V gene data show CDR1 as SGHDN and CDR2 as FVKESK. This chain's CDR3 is CASSQDRGVAWDEKLFF. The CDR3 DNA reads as TGTGCCAGCAGCCAAGACAGGGGGGTCGCGTGGGATGAAAAACTGTTTTTT.

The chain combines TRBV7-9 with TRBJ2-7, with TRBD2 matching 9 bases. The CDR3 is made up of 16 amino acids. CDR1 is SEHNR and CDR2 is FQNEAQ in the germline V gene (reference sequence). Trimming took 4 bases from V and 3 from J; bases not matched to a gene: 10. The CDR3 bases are TGTGCCAGCAGCTCCCGAGGGGGTAGCGGGAGCTACGAGCAGTACTTC. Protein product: CASSSRGGSGSYEQYF.

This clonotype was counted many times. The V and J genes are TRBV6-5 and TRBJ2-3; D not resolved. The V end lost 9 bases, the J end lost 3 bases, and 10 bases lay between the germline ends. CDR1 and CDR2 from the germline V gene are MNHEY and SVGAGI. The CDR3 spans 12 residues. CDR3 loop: CASKTATDTQYF. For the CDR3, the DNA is TGTGCCAGTAAAACCGCTACAGATACGCAGTATTTT.

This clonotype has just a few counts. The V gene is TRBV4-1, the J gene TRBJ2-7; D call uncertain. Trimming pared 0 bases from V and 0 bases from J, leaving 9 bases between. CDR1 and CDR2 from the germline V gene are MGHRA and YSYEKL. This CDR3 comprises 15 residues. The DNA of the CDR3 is TGCGCCAGCAGCCAAGATCCAGGAGTCTCCTACGAGCAGTACTTC. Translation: CASSQDPGVSYEQYF.

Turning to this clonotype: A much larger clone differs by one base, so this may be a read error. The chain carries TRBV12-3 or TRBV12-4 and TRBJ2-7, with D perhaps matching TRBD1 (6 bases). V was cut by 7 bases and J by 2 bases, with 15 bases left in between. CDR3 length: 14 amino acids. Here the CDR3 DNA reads TGTGCCAGCAATTATACGGGACAAACCTACGAGCAGTACTTC. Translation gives CASNYTGQTYEQYF.